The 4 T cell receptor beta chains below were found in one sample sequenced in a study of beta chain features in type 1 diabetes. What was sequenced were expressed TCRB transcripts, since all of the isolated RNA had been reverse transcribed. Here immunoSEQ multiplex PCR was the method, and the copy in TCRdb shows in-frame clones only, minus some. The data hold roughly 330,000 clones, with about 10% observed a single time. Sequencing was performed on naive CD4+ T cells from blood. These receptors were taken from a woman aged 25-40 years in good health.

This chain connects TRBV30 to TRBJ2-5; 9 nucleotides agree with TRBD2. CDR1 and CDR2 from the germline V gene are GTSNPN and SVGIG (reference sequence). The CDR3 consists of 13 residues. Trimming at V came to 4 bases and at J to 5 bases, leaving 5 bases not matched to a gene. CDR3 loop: CAWTSGTGETQYF. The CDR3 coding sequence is TGTGCCTGGACTAGCGGGACCGGGGAGACCCAGTACTTC. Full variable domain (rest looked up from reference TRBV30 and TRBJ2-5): SQTIHQWPATLVQPVGSPLSLECTVEGTSNPNLYWYRQAAGRGLQLLFYSVGIGQISSEVPQNLSASRPQDRQFILSSKKLLLSDSGFYLCAWTSGTGETQYFGPGTRLLVL.

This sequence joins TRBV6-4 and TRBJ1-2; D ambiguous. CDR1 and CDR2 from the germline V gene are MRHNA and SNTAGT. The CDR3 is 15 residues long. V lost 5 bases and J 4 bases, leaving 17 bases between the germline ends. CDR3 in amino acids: CASSPNGVVGYGYTF. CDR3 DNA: TGTGCCAGCAGTCCTAACGGGGTCGTGGGCTATGGCTACACCTTC.

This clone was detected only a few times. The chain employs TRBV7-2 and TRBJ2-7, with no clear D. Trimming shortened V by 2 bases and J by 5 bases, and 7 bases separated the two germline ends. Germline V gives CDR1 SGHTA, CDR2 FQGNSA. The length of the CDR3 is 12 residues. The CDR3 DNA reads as TGTGCCAGCAGCTTATTGCGAAACGAGCAGTACTTC. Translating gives CASSLLRNEQYF.

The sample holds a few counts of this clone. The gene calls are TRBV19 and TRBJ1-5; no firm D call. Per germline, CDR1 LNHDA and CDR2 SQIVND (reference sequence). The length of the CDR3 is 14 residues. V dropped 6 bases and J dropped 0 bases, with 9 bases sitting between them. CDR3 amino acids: CASRRAYSNQPQHF. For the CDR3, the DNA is TGTGCCAGTAGGAGGGCGTATAGCAATCAGCCCCAGCATTTT.